This entry describes one T cell receptor (beta chain). TCRdb keeps only in-frame clones here, not all; method: immunoSEQ multiplex PCR. The repertoire has approximately 160,000 clones, approximately 88% of them found once; the top ten carry 11% to 15%. Germline V gene lookup returns CDR1 SEHNR and CDR2 FQNEAQ (reference sequence). The germline V and J ends were trimmed by 7 bases and 3 bases, with 13 bases remaining between them. The CDR3 loop spans 14 amino acids. This entry belongs to a study of blood T cell repertoires in COVID-19. Study-wide background: There were acute and convalescent COVID-19 samples, and they came from the United States, Italy and Spain. The analysed material was cDNA or gDNA that came from T cells, B-cell-depleted T cells, or PBMCs.

The source is a man aged 18 to 35 with active or convalescent COVID-19. The J gene is TRBJ1-3, the V gene TRBV7-9; D is ambiguous. Source material: peripheral blood. The CDR3 region has the DNA TGTGCCAGCACCAAAAGGACTGGTGGAAACACCATATATTTT. This translates into CASTKRTGGNTIYF.